These 6 T cell receptor beta chains were all obtained from the same sample, sequenced in a study of spatial heterogeneity in lung cancer. TCRdb used MiXCR to reprocess the 5' RACE reads, holding one entry per CDR3 protein. Of around 87,000 distinct CDR3 sequences in the sample, over 9.5% were seen once. Sample time point: sample taken at primary tumor resection. Material: PBMCs, obtained at surgery. The origin of the receptors is a male donor with early-stage non-small cell lung cancer.

This clonotype appeared a few times. The chain employs TRBV29-1 and TRBJ2-5; 8 bases are a match to TRBD2. The J segment lost 7 bases and the V segment lost 1 base, leaving 8 bases of the junction unmatched. The V gene's germline CDR1 is SQVTM and CDR2 ANQGSEA. CDR3 length equals 14 residues. The CDR3 DNA reads TGCAGCGTTGAAGTCACAGGGACTAGAGGGACCCAGTACTTC. Amino acid sequence: CSVEVTGTRGTQYF.

The chain links TRBV7-2 to TRBJ2-5; D is uncertain. Germline CDR1 SGHTA, CDR2 FQGNSA. V dropped 5 bases and J dropped 5 bases, with 15 bases sitting between them. The CDR3 is 14 amino acids. The CDR3 region is CASSPLGGPETQYF. In DNA form, the CDR3 reads TGTGCCAGCAGCCCGTTGGGCGGACCTGAGACCCAGTACTTC.

The chain employs TRBV29-1 and TRBJ1-1; D is unresolved. The CDR3 extends over 12 amino acids. Germline values: CDR1 SQVTM, CDR2 ANQGSEA. V was shortened by 7 bases and J by 1 base, with 10 bases between the two germline ends. The CDR3, as DNA: TGCAGCGCAAAAGTGACGAACACTGAAGCTTTCTTT. Protein product: CSAKVTNTEAFF.

The chain combines TRBV9 with TRBJ1-1; D might be TRBD1 (5 bases). V was trimmed by 0 bases and J by 4 bases, leaving 13 bases between them. This CDR3 contains 15 residues. Per the germline V gene, CDR1 is SGDLS and CDR2 is YYNGEE. CDR3 protein: CASSVDPWGITEAFF. For the CDR3, the DNA is TGTGCCAGCAGCGTAGATCCGTGGGGGATCACTGAAGCTTTCTTT.

This clonotype was observed a handful of times. The genes are TRBV6-4 and TRBJ1-5, with a possible D match to TRBD1 (5 bases). With 8 bases removed from V and 3 bases from J, the gap between germline ends came to 11 bases. Germline loops: CDR1 MRHNA, CDR2 SNTAGT. CDR3 length: 13 amino acids. The CDR3 loop is CASLRGVNQPQHF. CDR3 DNA: TGTGCCAGCCTCCGGGGGGTCAATCAGCCCCAGCATTTT.

The CDR3 spells CASRQGQGAPYEQYF. CDR3 nucleotides: TGCGCCAGCAGACAGGGACAGGGGGCTCCCTACGAGCAGTACTTC. V usage is TRBV5-1 and J usage is TRBJ2-7, with TRBD1 identical over 12 bases. After removal of 5 bases from V and 2 bases from J, the junction contained 5 bases not matched to a gene. This CDR3 has 15 amino acids. Germline V gene data show CDR1 as SGHRS and CDR2 as YFSETQ.